This TCR beta chain is from a study of OX40 agonist ivuxolimab in advanced cancers. Points on this clone: The antigen is undetermined.

Germline V lookup: CDR1 MDHEN, CDR2 SYDVKM. V dropped 2 bases and J dropped 4; count of bases not matched to a gene: 9. The CDR3 runs to 16 residues. Data came from immunoSEQ multiplex PCR; TCRdb stores just in-frame clones and leaves some out. The table lists 60,000 to 90,000 clones, around 85% of them singletons. General study results and limits: Clonal expansion by week 6 occurred in CD4+ and CD8+ blood T cells (at 0.1 to 3.0 mg/kg). With doses of 0.1-3.0 mg/kg, partial responders showed among the lowest clonal expansion.

The material was CD4+ or CD8+ T cells sorted from blood, obtained in a trial of the OX40 agonist ivuxolimab. The rearrangement joins TRBV28 to TRBJ2-3; 7 positions match TRBD1. This TCR was sampled from an adult with an advanced solid tumor such as melanoma, head and neck, liver or kidney cancer. This CDR3 reads CASSLILQGRSDTQYF. Here the CDR3 DNA reads TGTGCCAGCAGTTTAATTTTACAGGGGAGATCAGATACGCAGTATTTT.